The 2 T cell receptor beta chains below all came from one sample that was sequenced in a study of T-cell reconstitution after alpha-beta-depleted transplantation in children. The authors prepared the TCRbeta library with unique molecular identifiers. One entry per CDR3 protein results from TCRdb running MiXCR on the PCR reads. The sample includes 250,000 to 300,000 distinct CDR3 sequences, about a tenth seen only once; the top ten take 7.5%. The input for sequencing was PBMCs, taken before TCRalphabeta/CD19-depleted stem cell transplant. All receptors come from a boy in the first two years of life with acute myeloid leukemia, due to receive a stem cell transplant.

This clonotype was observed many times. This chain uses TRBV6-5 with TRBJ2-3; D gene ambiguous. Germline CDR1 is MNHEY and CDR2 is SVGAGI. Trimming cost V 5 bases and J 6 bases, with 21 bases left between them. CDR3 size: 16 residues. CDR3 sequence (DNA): TGTGCCAGCAGTCCCGTCCCAAGGTTTCCCACGGATACGCAGTATTTT. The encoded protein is CASSPVPRFPTDTQYF.

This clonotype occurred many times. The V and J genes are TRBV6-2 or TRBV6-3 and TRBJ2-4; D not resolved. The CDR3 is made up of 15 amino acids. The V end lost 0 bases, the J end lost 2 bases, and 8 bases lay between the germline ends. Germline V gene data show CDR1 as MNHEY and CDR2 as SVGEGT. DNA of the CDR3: TGTGCCAGCAGTTACTCGAGGCTGCCCAAAAACATTCAGTACTTC. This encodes CASSYSRLPKNIQYF.